The 30 T cell receptor beta chains in this list originate from one sample, sequenced in a study of cytomegalovirus exposure and HLA in healthy donors. PCR primers comprised 60 Vbeta and 13 Jbeta primers. Here immunoSEQ multiplex PCR was the method, and the copy in TCRdb shows in-frame clones only, minus some. The sample lists some 90,000 clones; approximately 75% were seen once. The material sequenced was PBMCs. The origin of the receptors is a woman in her seventies in good health and CMV-seropositive.

The V and J genes are TRBV10-1 and TRBJ2-7; D remains ambiguous. The CDR3 length is 14 residues. The V gene lost 6 bases and the J gene lost 4 bases, with 16 bases spanning the gap. Germline values: CDR1 WNHNN, CDR2 SYGVQD (reference sequence). The CDR3 coding sequence is TGCGCCAGCAGCGGTGGGCAGTATGGGTACGAGCAGTACTTC. As protein: CASSGGQYGYEQYF.

The chain combines TRBV6-5 with TRBJ2-1; possibly TRBD2 for D (7 bases). CDR1 and CDR2 from the germline V gene are MNHEY and SVGAGI. The CDR3 spans 14 residues. V gave up 4 bases and J gave up 7 bases, with 14 bases separating them. CDR3 loop: CASSLLKGGNEQFF. The CDR3 region has the DNA TGTGCCAGCAGTTTACTAAAGGGGGGGAATGAGCAGTTCTTC.

This clone was observed once. The rearrangement links TRBV15 to TRBJ2-3; 7 nucleotides agree with TRBD1. After removal of 3 bases from V and 6 bases from J, the junction contained 9 bases not matched to a gene. The CDR3 consists of 15 residues. From germline, CDR1 is LNHNV and CDR2 YYDKDF (reference sequence). Written as DNA, the CDR3 is TGTGCCACCAGCAGTTACAGGGGTCGTAGGGATACGCAGTATTTT. It yields the protein CATSSYRGRRDTQYF.

In this sample, this clone turned up once. The rearrangement links TRBV18 to TRBJ2-1; TRBD2 aligns across 8 bases. The CDR3 is made up of 16 amino acids. Germline V CDR1 and CDR2: KGHSH, LQKENI. Germline trimming cut 3 bases from V and 7 bases from J; bases unmatched to any gene: 11. DNA for the CDR3: TGTGCCAGCTCACCCCCCTCAGCGGGAGTGGATAATGAGCAGTTCTTC. Protein: CASSPPSAGVDNEQFF.

This clone occurred once. Other DNA sequences in this sample translate to the same CDR3. The chain joins TRBV7-2 to TRBJ2-5; D perhaps matches TRBD2 (6 bases). V lost 1 base, J lost 5 bases, and 8 bases lay in between. This CDR3 region has 13 residues. The germline gives CDR1 SGHTA, CDR2 FQGNSA. The CDR3 bases are TGTGCCAGCAGCTTAGGGGGACTGGAGACCCAGTACTTC. This translates into CASSLGGLETQYF.

V gene TRBV5-1 combines with J gene TRBJ2-7; the match to TRBD1 covers 7 bases. V dropped 4 bases and J dropped 2; count of bases not matched to a gene: 9. The CDR3 consists of 15 residues. CDR1 is SGHRS, CDR2 YFSETQ, per germline. The DNA of the CDR3 is TGCGCCAGCAGCGTTTTTGGGACAGCTACCTACGAGCAGTACTTC. Protein product: CASSVFGTATYEQYF.

V is TRBV27 and J is TRBJ1-5; TRBD1 matches 7 bases. Looked up from germline, CDR1 is MNHEY and CDR2 is SMNVEV (reference sequence). This CDR3 is 14 amino acids long. V lost 5 bases to trimming and J lost 6 bases; unmatched junction nucleotides: 7. Here the CDR3 reads CASSLRQGIQPQHF. The CDR3 DNA reads TGTGCCAGCAGTCTTCGACAGGGAATTCAGCCCCAGCATTTT.

The chain joins TRBV10-3 to TRBJ2-3; D call uncertain. This CDR3 region has 15 residues. The V and J ends lost 4 bases and 0 bases respectively, with 11 bases between them. Germline V gene lookup returns CDR1 ENHRY and CDR2 SYGVKD. The CDR3 region has the DNA TGTGCCATCAGTGGGTTAGAATCTAGCACAGATACGCAGTATTTT. This codes for CAISGLESSTDTQYF.

V gene TRBV7-2 combines with J gene TRBJ1-6; TRBD1 aligns across 8 bases. J lost 9 bases, V lost 2 bases, and 6 bases had no gene match. The germline CDR1 and CDR2 sequences are SGHTA and FQGNSA. The CDR3 is 15 residues long. For the CDR3, the DNA is TGTGCCAGCAGCTTAAGACAGGGGCAACGTTCACCCCTCCACTTT. Protein: CASSLRQGQRSPLHF.

This clone has only a few counts. The chain joins TRBV2 to TRBJ1-5; D not certain. This CDR3 spans 13 amino acids. Germline CDR1 SNHLY, CDR2 FYNNEI. The ends were cut back, 7 bases at V and 6 bases at J, with 13 bases in the middle. CDR3: CASNMGEVQPQHF. The DNA of the CDR3 is TGTGCCAGCAATATGGGAGAAGTTCAGCCCCAGCATTTT.

The V call is TRBV28, the J call TRBJ1-5; 12 nucleotides align to TRBD1. The CDR3 is 15 amino acids. V lost 3 bases, J lost 8 bases, and 5 bases stayed unmatched. Germline loops: CDR1 MDHEN, CDR2 SYDVKM. CDR3 bases: TGTGCCAGCAGTTTGGGGGACAGGGGGCTTAAGCCCCAGCATTTT. Its protein product is CASSLGDRGLKPQHF.

The genes are TRBV29-1 and TRBJ2-2; 8 bases are shared with TRBD2. Germline lookup yields CDR1 SQVTM and CDR2 ANQGSEA. J was trimmed by 0 bases and V by 1 base; bases with no gene match: 1. The CDR3 length is 15 residues. The CDR3 sequence: CSVEVLAANTGELFF. CDR3 in DNA: TGCAGCGTTGAAGTACTAGCGGCGAACACCGGGGAGCTGTTTTTT.

This chain joins TRBV11-2 and TRBJ2-1; TRBD2 matches 8 bases. This CDR3 spans 16 amino acids. After removal of 5 bases from V and 7 bases from J, the junction contained 13 bases not matched to a gene. The germline CDR1 and CDR2 sequences are SGHAT and FQNNGV. The CDR3 bases are TGTGCCAGCAGCCGGGGGGGACGAGTGATAAGTAATGAGCAGTTCTTC. This encodes CASSRGGRVISNEQFF.

The chain has TRBV20-1 and TRBJ2-7, with D unclear. Trimming removed 3 bases from V and 3 bases from J, with 6 bases in between. Germline V gene data show CDR1 as DFQATT and CDR2 as SNEGSKA (reference sequence). The CDR3 length is 11 residues. As DNA, the CDR3 is TGCAGTGCTAGCCCCCTCTACGAGCAGTACTTC. As protein: CSASPLYEQYF.

A note on this clone: The same CDR3 is also encoded by other DNA sequences in this sample. V usage is TRBV27 and J usage is TRBJ2-2, with 12 nucleotides matching TRBD1. CDR3 length equals 16 residues. Germline CDR1 and CDR2: MNHEY and SMNVEV (reference sequence). Trimming removed 6 bases from V and 4 bases from J; junction bases left unmatched: 6. In DNA, the CDR3 is TGTGCCAGCAGGCCTGGGACAGGGGGCGTCACCGGGGAGCTGTTTTTT. This encodes CASRPGTGGVTGELFF.

V usage is TRBV9 and J usage is TRBJ2-5; 10 bases agree with TRBD1. The germline V gene encodes CDR1 SGDLS and CDR2 YYNGEE. V shed 1 base, J shed 5 bases, and the junction held 5 bases outside the gene matches. The CDR3 runs 15 residues. The CDR3 nucleotides read TGTGCCAGCAGCGTAATGACAGGGGGCGGGGAGACCCAGTACTTC. Its translation: CASSVMTGGGETQYF.

This clone was detected a few times. V usage is TRBV5-4 and J usage is TRBJ2-6; tentative D call: TRBD2 (5 bases). This CDR3 spans 15 amino acids. Germline V gives CDR1 SGHNT, CDR2 YYREEE (reference sequence). The V end lost 0 bases, the J end lost 4 bases, and 8 bases lay between the germline ends. CDR3 protein: CASSLEGSGANVLTF. The CDR3 nucleotides are TGTGCCAGCAGCTTGGAAGGGAGCGGGGCCAACGTCCTGACTTTC.

This clone was counted a few times. V usage is TRBV7-8 and J usage is TRBJ1-2; a weak D match, TRBD1 (5 bases). CDR1 and CDR2 (germline): SGHVS, FQNEAQ. V shed 5 bases and J shed 7 bases, with 14 bases lying between them. The CDR3 has 13 residues. The CDR3 DNA follows: TGTGCCAGCAGCCCACGAGGCAGGGTTGGCTACACCTTC. Encoded protein: CASSPRGRVGYTF.

The chain uses TRBV5-6 and TRBJ2-7; possibly TRBD1 for D (6 bases). V was pared by 4 bases and J by 7 bases, with 12 bases between. Germline V gene sequence: CDR1 SGHDT, CDR2 YYEEEE. CDR3 size: 12 residues. The CDR3 loop is CASSEQGWEQYF. CDR3 coding DNA: TGTGCCAGCAGCGAGCAGGGGTGGGAGCAGTACTTC. Drawing the rest from reference TRBV5-6 and TRBJ2-7, the complete variable domain is DAGVTQSPTHLIKTRGQQVTLRCSPKSGHDTVSWYQQALGQGPQFIFQYYEEEERQRGNFPDRFSGHQFPNYSSELNVNALLLGDSALYLCASSEQGWEQYFGPGTRLTVT.

This clone has a handful of counts. This chain uses TRBV15 with TRBJ1-5, with D unclear. Germline lookup yields CDR1 LNHNV and CDR2 YYDKDF (reference sequence). V was shortened by 8 bases and J by 2 bases, with 7 bases between the two germline ends. The CDR3 spans 12 residues. CDR3 DNA sequence: TGTGCCACCGATAGTGGCAATCAGCCCCAGCATTTT. It translates to CATDSGNQPQHF.

The rearrangement uses TRBV10-3 and TRBJ1-1; D possibly corresponds to TRBD1 (5 bases). This CDR3 spans 14 amino acids. Germline V gene lookup returns CDR1 ENHRY and CDR2 SYGVKD. V lost 0 bases and J 4 bases, leaving 9 bases between the germline ends. CDR3 sequence (DNA): TGTGCCATCAGTGAGTCGACGCAGGGCACTGAAGCTTTCTTT. It encodes CAISESTQGTEAFF.

The genes are TRBV6-6 and TRBJ1-3; TRBD1 matches 10 bases. The V segment lost 7 bases and the J segment 0 bases; nucleotides outside the gene matches: 6. The CDR3 contains 16 residues. Germline CDR1 MNHNY, CDR2 SVGAGI (reference sequence). In nucleotides, the CDR3 is TGTGCCAGCACCGGGACAGGGGCCCGCTCTGGAAACACCATATATTTT. It specifies CASTGTGARSGNTIYF.

V and J are TRBV5-1 and TRBJ2-3; 8 nucleotides agree with TRBD1. Germline V gene lookup returns CDR1 SGHRS and CDR2 YFSETQ. Germline trimming cut 4 bases from V and 2 bases from J; bases unmatched to any gene: 6. This CDR3 contains 15 residues. DNA for the CDR3: TGCGCCAGCAGCCTGGACAGGGCTTCCACAGATACGCAGTATTTT. This sequence encodes CASSLDRASTDTQYF.

The chain has TRBV5-1 and TRBJ2-3, with D possibly matching TRBD2 (5 bases). The germline V and J ends were trimmed by 4 bases and 6 bases, with 15 bases remaining between them. The CDR3 consists of 14 residues. Germline CDR1 SGHRS, CDR2 YFSETQ. CDR3 sequence reads: CASSGIGRGDTQYF. The CDR3 DNA reads TGCGCCAGCAGCGGCATAGGCAGAGGGGATACGCAGTATTTT.

The rearrangement links TRBV7-9 to TRBJ2-1; TRBD2 matches at 15 bases. The germline gives CDR1 SEHNR, CDR2 FQNEAQ (reference sequence). V lost 5 bases to trimming and J lost 8 bases; unmatched junction nucleotides: 4. This CDR3 has 15 residues. CDR3 sequence (DNA): TGTGCCAGCAGCCGGACTAGCGGGAGGGGCGATGAGCAGTTCTTC. Amino acid sequence: CASSRTSGRGDEQFF. The variable domain in full, with the rest retrieved from reference TRBV7-9 and TRBJ2-1, is DTGVSQNPRHKITKRGQNVTFRCDPISEHNRLYWYRQTLGQGPEFLTYFQNEAQLEKSRLLSDRFSAERPKGSFSTLEIQRTEQGDSAMYLCASSRTSGRGDEQFFGPGTRLTVL.

The chain combines TRBV7-2 with TRBJ2-1; possibly TRBD2 for D (6 bases). Looked up from germline, CDR1 is SGHTA and CDR2 is FQGNSA. Between the trimmed V and J ends, which lost 2 bases and 10 bases, there was a span of 9 bases. The CDR3 sequence is 12 residues long. The CDR3 sequence: CASSLFAGEQFF. As DNA, the CDR3 is TGTGCCAGCAGCTTATTTGCGGGGGAGCAGTTCTTC.

V is TRBV28 and J is TRBJ2-7; the D gene is possibly TRBD2 (6 bases). The germline V gene has CDR1 MDHEN and CDR2 SYDVKM. V was clipped by 8 bases and J by 1 base, with 12 bases between them. The CDR3 is 13 amino acids. CDR3 protein: CASGEVPSYEQYF. The CDR3 nucleotides are TGTGCCAGCGGGGAGGTGCCGTCCTACGAGCAGTACTTC.

This clone is a singleton in its sample. The chain has TRBV2 and TRBJ1-1; TRBD1 matches at 9 bases. The CDR3 runs to 13 residues. Germline CDR1 and CDR2: SNHLY and FYNNEI. Trimming took 6 bases from V and 6 from J; bases not matched to a gene: 5. CDR3 amino acids: CASRAQGAAEAFF. In nucleotides, the CDR3 is TGTGCCAGCAGAGCACAGGGGGCCGCTGAAGCTTTCTTT.

The chain employs TRBV18 and TRBJ1-2; 10 bases fit TRBD1. The germline CDR1 and CDR2 sequences are KGHSH and LQKENI. The junction had 7 bases not matched to a gene; V was cut back by 8 bases and J by 7 bases. This CDR3 comprises 13 residues. The CDR3 nucleotides read TGTGCCAGCACCGACAGGGGGCGCGGTGGCTACACCTTC. Amino acid sequence: CASTDRGRGGYTF.

CDR3 nucleotide sequence: TGTGCCAGCAGCCCAAGACCTACAGGGGACGGGATCTATGGCTACACCTTC. Protein product: CASSPRPTGDGIYGYTF. The chain couples TRBV13 to TRBJ1-2, with 7 bases that match TRBD1. Trimming at V came to 5 bases and at J to 4 bases, leaving 16 bases not matched to a gene. CDR3 length: 17 residues. CDR1 is PRHDT, CDR2 FYEKMQ, per germline (reference sequence). Variable domain in full (rest from reference TRBV13 and TRBJ1-2): AAGVIQSPRHLIKEKRETATLKCYPIPRHDTVYWYQQGPGQDPQFLISFYEKMQSDKGSIPDRFSAQQFSDYHSELNMSSLELGDSALYFCASSPRPTGDGIYGYTFGSGTRLTVV.